This T cell receptor beta chain was recovered during a study of blood T cell repertoires in COVID-19. The protocol was immunoSEQ multiplex PCR, while the TCRdb copy is restricted to in-frame clones and leaves out a portion. This sample has approximately 200,000 clones, with 85% to 90% found just once. Germline V gene sequence: CDR1 LNHDA, CDR2 SQIVND (reference sequence). Trimming at V came to 3 bases and at J to 5 bases, leaving 4 bases not matched to a gene. The length of the CDR3 is 15 residues. The genes are TRBV19 and TRBJ2-3; 11 nucleotides line up with TRBD1. The specimen was peripheral blood. The TCR was taken from a person between 65 and 80 years old with COVID-19, enrolled during active disease. In nucleotides, the CDR3 is TGTGCCAGTAGTATGGGAGGGACAGGGGGAGATACGCAGTATTTT. It translates to CASSMGGTGGDTQYF.